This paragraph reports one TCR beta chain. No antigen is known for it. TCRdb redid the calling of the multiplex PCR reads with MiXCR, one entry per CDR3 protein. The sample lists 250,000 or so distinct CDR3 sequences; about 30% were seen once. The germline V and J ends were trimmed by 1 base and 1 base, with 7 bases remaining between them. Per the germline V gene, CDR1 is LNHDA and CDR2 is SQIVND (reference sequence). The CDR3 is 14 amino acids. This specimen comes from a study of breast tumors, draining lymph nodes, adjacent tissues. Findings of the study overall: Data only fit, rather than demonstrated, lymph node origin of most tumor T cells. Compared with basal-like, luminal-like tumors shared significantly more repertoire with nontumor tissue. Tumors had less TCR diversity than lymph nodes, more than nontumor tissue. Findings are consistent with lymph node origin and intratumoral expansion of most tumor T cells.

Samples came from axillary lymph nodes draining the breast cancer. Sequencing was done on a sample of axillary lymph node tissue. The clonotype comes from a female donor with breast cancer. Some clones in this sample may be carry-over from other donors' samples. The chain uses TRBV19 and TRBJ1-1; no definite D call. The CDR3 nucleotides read TGTGCCAGTAGTATAGGGGCGGAGAACACTGAAGCTTTCTTT. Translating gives CASSIGAENTEAFF. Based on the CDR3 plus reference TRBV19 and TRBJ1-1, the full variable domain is DGGITQSPKYLFRKEGQNVTLSCEQNLNHDAMYWYRQDPGQGLRLIYYSQIVNDFQKGDIAEGYSVSREKKESFPLTVTSAQKNPTAFYLCASSIGAENTEAFFGQGTRLTVV.